This TCR beta chain appears in the sequencing data of a study of Ad26.COV2.S vaccination and SARS-CoV-2 variants. Study in general: Donor got 5x10^10 or 1x10^11 viral particles of Ad26.COV2.S.

Per the germline V gene, CDR1 is SGDLS and CDR2 is YYNGEE. The CDR3 extends over 12 amino acids. V lost 2 bases to trimming and J lost 9 bases, with 9 bases between them. Treatment specified: roughly 18 received Ad26.COV2.S at low or high dose, single or two shots; 5 received placebo; per-sample allocation not given. The investigators took samples on day 63 after the first vaccine or placebo injection. Comments on this clone: The antigen is undetermined.

Clones were read by immunoSEQ multiplex PCR, and TCRdb kept only the in-frame ones, dropping some. The sample records about 350,000 clones, roughly 91% being singletons. Study-level findings and limits: Breadth of non-spike TCRs did not differ between vaccinees and placebo recipients. Those who received the vaccine showed greater spike-specific TCR breadth than those given placebo.

The TCR originated in a person aged 18-65 years who received the Ad26.COV2.S COVID-19 vaccine or a placebo. Sequenced material: peripheral blood, taken in a trial of Ad26.COV2.S vaccine versus placebo. The gene calls are TRBV9 and TRBJ2-1; weak D call: TRBD2 (5 bases). CDR3 bases: TGTGCCAGCAGCGTGGGGAGTGGTGAGCAGTTCTTC. Its protein product is CASSVGSGEQFF.